These T cell receptor beta chains were read from a single sample in a study of blood T cell repertoires in COVID-19. Using immunoSEQ multiplex PCR, the repertoire was profiled, and TCRdb retains in-frame clones only, with some absent. The table includes tens of thousands of clones, roughly 84% detected once. Sequenced sample: peripheral blood. The origin of the receptors is a man aged 45-65 years with active COVID-19. Each CDR3 is given with its conserved first and last residue. A D gene is named only where the DNA matches it firmly. Clone size is shown for a subset of rows, as once, few, many or a class of expanded clone.

>TRBD2|TRBV11-2|TRBJ2-7|-
TGTGCCAGCAGCTCTTTTAGCGGGGGAGCCTACGAGCAGTACTTC
CASSSFSGGAYEQYF
>TRBD1|TRBV9|TRBJ1-1|-
TGTGCCAGCAGCGCGCGAGGACAGGGAAACACTGAAGCTTTCTTT
CASSARGQGNTEAFF
>TRBD1|TRBV2|TRBJ2-2|-
TGTGCCAGCCGGAGCTTCAGGGGGACCGGGGAGCTGTTTTTT
CASRSFRGTGELFF
>-|TRBV7-6|TRBJ2-5|-
TGTGCCAGCAGGATTAGAGAGACCCAGTACTTC
CASRIRETQYF
>TRBD1|TRBV19|TRBJ1-5|medium-sized
TGTGCCAGTAGTTCCCGGGACAGGGGGGTTCAGCCCCAGCATTTT
CASSSRDRGVQPQHF
>TRBD1|TRBV5-1|TRBJ1-1|-
TGCGCCAGCTCAAACAGGGGCCCAAACACTGAAGCTTTCTTT
CASSNRGPNTEAFF
>-|TRBV19|TRBJ2-5|-
TGTGCCAGTAGTTCGTCGGGCGGGGCCAACCAAGAGACCCAGTACTTC
CASSSSGGANQETQYF
>TRBD2|TRBV6-5|TRBJ2-7|-
TGTGCCAGCAGTTCACCGGGACTAGCTATCTACGAGCAGTACTTC
CASSSPGLAIYEQYF
>-|TRBV9|TRBJ2-1|-
TGTGCCAGCAGCGTGAATGTGGCGGATGAGCAGTTCTTC
CASSVNVADEQFF
>-|TRBV24-1|TRBJ2-7|-
TGTGCCACCAGTGATCCCCAGGGCGCCTACGAGCAGTACTTC
CATSDPQGAYEQYF
>-|TRBV5-4|TRBJ2-2|-
TGTGCCAGTACAATAAGAGCGGGCTCGTACACCGGGGAGCTGTTTTTT
CASTIRAGSYTGELFF
>TRBD1|TRBV28|TRBJ2-2|few
TGTGCCAGCAGGGACAGGGGGCGTGGGAACACCGGGGAGCTGTTTTTT
CASRDRGRGNTGELFF
>-|TRBV5-6|TRBJ1-4|-
TGTGCCAGCAGCTTGGGCCCCGGGTCCTTCTCGGGTGAACTGTTTTTT
CASSLGPGSFSGELFF
>TRBD2|TRBV4-2|TRBJ2-1|-
TGTGCCAGCAGCCTCGGACTAGCGGGAGATGAGCAGTTCTTC
CASSLGLAGDEQFF
>-|TRBV28|TRBJ2-3|-
TGTGCCAGCCCAAGTCGACTGACTAGCACAGATACGCAGTATTTT
CASPSRLTSTDTQYF
>-|TRBV7-7|TRBJ2-7|-
TGTGCTAGCAGCCGAGAGACAGGTCCCCACTACGAGCAGTACTTC
CASSRETGPHYEQYF
>TRBD2|TRBV7-2|TRBJ2-1|-
TGTGCCAGCAGCCCAAAAATTTTAGCGGGAATCAATGAGCAGTTCTTC
CASSPKILAGINEQFF
>-|TRBV20-1|TRBJ1-1|few
TGCAGTGCTAGTTTTCGAGGCCGGAGCACTGAAGCTTTCTTT
CSASFRGRSTEAFF
>TRBD1|TRBV6-5|TRBJ1-6|few
TGTGCCAGCAGTCGGGACAGGGGCATCAATTCACCCCTCCACTTT
CASSRDRGINSPLHF
>TRBD2|TRBV6-1|TRBJ2-7|-
TGTGCCAGCAGTGAGATGCTAGCGGGGGGGCCTAGCTACGAGCAGTACTTC
CASSEMLAGGPSYEQYF
>TRBD1|TRBV2|TRBJ2-3|-
TGTGCCAGCAGTGATCGGACAGGGGGAGGAAATACGCAGTATTTT
CASSDRTGGGNTQYF
>-|TRBV18|TRBJ1-3|few
TGTGCCAGCTCACCAAGGATCTCCCGGGACACCATATATTTT
CASSPRISRDTIYF
>TRBD1|TRBV19|TRBJ2-4|-
TGTGCCAGTAGTTTGGGACAGGGCCTTAAGAACATTCAGTACTTC
CASSLGQGLKNIQYF
>-|TRBV5-1|TRBJ2-7|once
TGCGCCAGCAGCCTTAGGGGGGGCTACTCCTACGAGCAGTACTTC
CASSLRGGYSYEQYF
>TRBD1|TRBV27|TRBJ2-6|once
TGTGCCAGCAGTTTATACAGGGGCGATGGGGCCAACGTCCTGACTTTC
CASSLYRGDGANVLTF
>-|TRBV6-5|TRBJ2-1|-
TGTGCCAGCAGGCCTCAATCAACCGCGTTGGATGAGCAGTTCTTC
CASRPQSTALDEQFF
>-|TRBV2|TRBJ1-2|-
TGTGCCAGCAAAAGCGAGGGGGTAGCCTATGGCTACACCTTC
CASKSEGVAYGYTF
>TRBD2|TRBV30|TRBJ2-1|-
TGTGCCTGGAGTGTAAGGACTAGCGGGAGCGTTGAGCAGTTCTTC
CAWSVRTSGSVEQFF
>-|TRBV4-1|TRBJ2-4|-
TGCGCCAGCAGCCAATCTCCCGCGGGCTACCCCATTCAGTACTTC
CASSQSPAGYPIQYF
>TRBD1|TRBV4-1|TRBJ1-1|-
TGCGCCAGCAGCCAAGGTATTAATGTAGGGGGACAGTTGAACACTGAAGCTTTCTTT
CASSQGINVGGQLNTEAFF
>TRBD1|TRBV11-2|TRBJ1-4|-
TGTGCCAGCAGCTCCCAACAGGGGATTGGCACTAATGAAAAACTGTTTTTT
CASSSQQGIGTNEKLFF
>TRBD2|TRBV11-2|TRBJ2-1|-
TGTGCCAGCAGCTTAGCCCAAAGGGGGGGCGGGAGGAACAATGAGCAGTTCTTC
CASSLAQRGGGRNNEQFF
>-|TRBV7-8|TRBJ1-4|-
TGTGCCAGCAGCTTGCCCGTGTCCAGGGGTGACGAAAAACTGTTTTTT
CASSLPVSRGDEKLFF
>-|TRBV7-9|TRBJ1-2|few
TGTGCCAGCAGCTTCTACAGCTATGGCTACACCTTC
CASSFYSYGYTF
>-|TRBV6-5|TRBJ1-5|-
TGTGCCAGCAGTTACAGCGGGACTAGCAATCAGCCCCAGCATTTT
CASSYSGTSNQPQHF
>-|TRBV19|TRBJ2-2|-
TGTGCCAGTAGTATAGCCAAGAACACCGGGGAGCTGTTTTTT
CASSIAKNTGELFF
>-|TRBV7-9|TRBJ1-1|-
TGTGCCAGCAGGTCGGAGTTGGACACTGAAGCTTTCTTT
CASRSELDTEAFF
>TRBD1|TRBV5-1|TRBJ1-6|-
TGCGCCAGCAGCTTGGACGGGACAGGGCGATCACCCCTCCACTTT
CASSLDGTGRSPLHF
>-|TRBV7-2|TRBJ2-4|-
TGTGCCAGCAGCCACCAACCCTCCACTAGCCCACGGAACATTCAGTACTTC
CASSHQPSTSPRNIQYF
>-|TRBV7-2|TRBJ1-2|medium-sized
TGTGCCAGCAGCCCCCAGCGAGCGGGGGGGGTCTATGGCTACACCTTC
CASSPQRAGGVYGYTF
>TRBD1|TRBV6-5|TRBJ1-4|-
TGTGCCAGCAGTCTCCGACAGGGGGATAATGAAAAACTGTTTTTT
CASSLRQGDNEKLFF